What follows describes a single T cell receptor (beta chain). V lost 3 bases and J 0 bases, leaving 11 bases between the germline ends. CDR3 length: 16 residues. Per germline, CDR1 MDHEN and CDR2 SYDVKM. These data come from a study of blood T cell repertoires in COVID-19. Background on the study: Sites across the United States, Italy and Spain contributed samples from acute and convalescent COVID-19. The analysed material was cDNA or gDNA that came from T cells, B-cell-depleted T cells, or PBMCs.

Those enrolled, adults aged roughly 18 to 89 years, came from about two dozen US areas. Methods used by the authors: Amplification of reference gene primers was used by the study to estimate nucleated cell counts. The protocol was immunoSEQ multiplex PCR, while the TCRdb copy is restricted to in-frame clones and leaves out a portion. V, J and clone size are taken as reported in that table, and D and trimming were inferred from the DNA itself. There are 250,000 to 350,000 clones in the sample; around 84% occur only once, and roughly 2.5% lies in the top ten. The sequencing sample was made of PBMCs or T cells enriched from blood (not recorded which). This chain connects TRBV28 to TRBJ2-2, with a possible D match to TRBD2 (5 bases). This sequence originates from a woman between 50 and 59 years old who had recovered from COVID-19. The CDR3 coding sequence is TGTGCCAGCAGTTTCAGAGGGAGCCCGAACACCGGGGAGCTGTTTTTT. This gives the protein CASSFRGSPNTGELFF.